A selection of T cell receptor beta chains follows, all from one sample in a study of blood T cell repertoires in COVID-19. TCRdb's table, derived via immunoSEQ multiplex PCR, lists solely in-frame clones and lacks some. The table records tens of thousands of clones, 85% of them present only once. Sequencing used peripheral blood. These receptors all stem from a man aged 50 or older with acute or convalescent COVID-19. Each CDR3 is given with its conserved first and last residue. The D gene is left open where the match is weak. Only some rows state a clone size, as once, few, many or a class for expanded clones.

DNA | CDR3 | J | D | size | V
TGTGCCAGCAGCGTAGCTCTTGGGACAGAGCTCTACAATGAGCAGTTCTTC | CASSVALGTELYNEQFF | TRBJ2-1 | TRBD1 | . | TRBV9
TGCGCCAGCAGCTTGGAAAGCGGGAGGGTCTATGAGCAGTTCTTC | CASSLESGRVYEQFF | TRBJ2-1 | TRBD2 | . | TRBV5-1
TGTGCCAGCAGTTCCGATCGGACAGACCCCTATGGCTACACCTTC | CASSSDRTDPYGYTF | TRBJ1-2 | . | . | TRBV28
TGTGCCAGCAGTCTCTGGGGAGCGGGGGGGCTCGTGTACGAGCAGTACTTC | CASSLWGAGGLVYEQYF | TRBJ2-7 | TRBD2 | . | TRBV6-6
TGTGCCAGCAGCCTACAGGGATACAATGAGCAGTTCTTC | CASSLQGYNEQFF | TRBJ2-1 | . | . | TRBV5-4
TGTGCCAGCACCCTGATGACAGGGTACACTGAAGCTTTCTTT | CASTLMTGYTEAFF | TRBJ1-1 | TRBD1 | . | TRBV28
TGTGCCAGCAGCAAAGGAGGGACTAGCGGCCAAGAGACCCAGTACTTC | CASSKGGTSGQETQYF | TRBJ2-5 | TRBD2 | . | TRBV6-6
TGTGCCAGCAGCTTGGCACAGGGAGGGTCCTACAATGAGCAGTTCTTC | CASSLAQGGSYNEQFF | TRBJ2-1 | . | . | TRBV5-5
TGTGCCAGCAGCCCGGTGGGCAGGGGCCCAAGAAACACCATATATTTT | CASSPVGRGPRNTIYF | TRBJ1-3 | . | . | TRBV7-2
TGTGCCAGCAGCTCCGGGATACATGAGCAGTTCTTC | CASSSGIHEQFF | TRBJ2-1 | . | . | TRBV11-2
TGTGCCAGTACCAGGATGAACACTGAAGCTTTCTTT | CASTRMNTEAFF | TRBJ1-1 | . | . | TRBV19
TGTGCCATCAGTGAGTCGGACACGCGGACAGGGAGAAGGGATGGCTACACCTTC | CAISESDTRTGRRDGYTF | TRBJ1-2 | TRBD1 | once | TRBV10-3
TGCAGCGTTAACAGCGGGAGTCGGGATGAGCAGTTCTTC | CSVNSGSRDEQFF | TRBJ2-1 | TRBD2 | once | TRBV29-1
TGTGCCAGCAGCGTTGACGGGACAGCGAACTATGGCTACACCTTC | CASSVDGTANYGYTF | TRBJ1-2 | TRBD1 | . | TRBV9
TGCAGCGTTGAATTGGACAGGGGTCAGCCCCAGCATTTT | CSVELDRGQPQHF | TRBJ1-5 | TRBD1 | few | TRBV29-1
TGTGCCAGCAGCACCCAGGGGACCGGGGAGCTGTTTTTT | CASSTQGTGELFF | TRBJ2-2 | . | . | TRBV7-2
TGTGCCAGCAGCACAAAAGAGGGCACTGAAGCTTTCTTT | CASSTKEGTEAFF | TRBJ1-1 | . | . | TRBV7-2
TGCGCCAGCAGCTTGGCAGGGTGGGGACTAGCGGGAGGGCCATCCGAGCAGTTCTTC | CASSLAGWGLAGGPSEQFF | TRBJ2-1 | TRBD2 | . | TRBV5-1